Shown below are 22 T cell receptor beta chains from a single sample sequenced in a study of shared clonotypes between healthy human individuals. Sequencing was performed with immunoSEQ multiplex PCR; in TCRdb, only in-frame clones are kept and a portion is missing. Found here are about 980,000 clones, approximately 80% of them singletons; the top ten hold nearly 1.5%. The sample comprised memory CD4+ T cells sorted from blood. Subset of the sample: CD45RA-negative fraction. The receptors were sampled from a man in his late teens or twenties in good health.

The CDR3 nucleotides read TGTGCCAGCAGCTTAGCTCGGGGCGGCTCCTACAATGAGCAGTTCTTC. It translates to CASSLARGGSYNEQFF. This sequence joins TRBV7-2 and TRBJ2-1; either TRBD1 or TRBD2 may fit D (5 bases each). V was trimmed by 0 bases and J by 0 bases, leaving 9 bases between them. The CDR3 runs 16 residues. Germline loops: CDR1 SGHTA, CDR2 FQGNSA.

The CDR3 DNA follows: TGCGCCAGCAGCTTGTCCCCGGGCGGGGACACTGAAGCTTTCTTT. Its translation is CASSLSPGGDTEAFF. The gene calls are TRBV5-1 and TRBJ1-1; D is ambiguous. Germline CDR1 SGHRS, CDR2 YFSETQ. V was clipped by 1 base and J by 3 bases, with 13 bases between them. This CDR3 region has 15 residues. The full variable domain, rest sourced from reference TRBV5-1 and TRBJ1-1, is KAGVTQTPRYLIKTRGQQVTLSCSPISGHRSVSWYQQTPGQGLQFLFEYFSETQRNKGNFPGRFSGRQFSNSRSEMNVSTLELGDSALYLCASSLSPGGDTEAFFGQGTRLTVV.

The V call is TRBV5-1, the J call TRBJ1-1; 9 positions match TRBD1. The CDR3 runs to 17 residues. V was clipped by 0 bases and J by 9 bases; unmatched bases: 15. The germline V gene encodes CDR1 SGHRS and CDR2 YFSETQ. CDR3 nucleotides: TGCGCCAGCAGCTTGGCCCACAGGGGGCGCGTGGGGGATAAAGCTTTCTTT. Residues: CASSLAHRGRVGDKAFF.

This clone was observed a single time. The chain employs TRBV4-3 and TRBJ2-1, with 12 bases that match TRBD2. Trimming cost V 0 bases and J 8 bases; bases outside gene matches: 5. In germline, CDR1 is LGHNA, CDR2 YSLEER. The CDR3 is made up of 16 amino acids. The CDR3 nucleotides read TGCGCCAGCAGCCAAGAGTCCCTAGCGGGAGGGTATGAGCAGTTCTTC. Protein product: CASSQESLAGGYEQFF.

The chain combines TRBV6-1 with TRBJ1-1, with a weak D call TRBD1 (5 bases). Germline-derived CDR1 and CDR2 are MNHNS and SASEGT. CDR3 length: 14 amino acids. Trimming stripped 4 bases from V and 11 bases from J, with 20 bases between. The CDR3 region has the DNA TGTGCCAGCAGTGGGGTCAAACGGGTCGGGGGGGCTTTCTTT. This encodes CASSGVKRVGGAFF.

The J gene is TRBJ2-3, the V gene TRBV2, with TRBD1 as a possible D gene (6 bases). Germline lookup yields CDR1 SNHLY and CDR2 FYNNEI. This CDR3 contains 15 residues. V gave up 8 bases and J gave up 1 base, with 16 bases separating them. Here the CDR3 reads CASWTDLMGTDTQYF. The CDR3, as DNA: TGTGCCAGCTGGACAGACCTCATGGGCACAGATACGCAGTATTTT.

DNA of the CDR3: TGTGCCTGGAGTGTACGGGGGACAACTGGAAACACCATATATTTT. It encodes CAWSVRGTTGNTIYF. The chain joins TRBV30 to TRBJ1-3; D is possibly TRBD1 (6 bases). The length of the CDR3 is 15 residues. The germline V and J ends were trimmed by 0 bases and 2 bases, with 11 bases remaining between them. Germline CDR1 GTSNPN, CDR2 SVGIG (reference sequence).

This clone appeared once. CDR3 in amino acids: CASSYGQKINQPQHF. In DNA, the CDR3 is TGTGCCAGCAGTTACGGACAGAAAATTAATCAGCCCCAGCATTTT. This sequence joins TRBV6-6 and TRBJ1-5, with TRBD1 as a possible D gene (6 bases). The CDR3 spans 15 residues. Trimming pared 2 bases from V and 4 bases from J, leaving 12 bases between. CDR1 and CDR2 from the germline V gene are MNHNY and SVGAGI (reference sequence).

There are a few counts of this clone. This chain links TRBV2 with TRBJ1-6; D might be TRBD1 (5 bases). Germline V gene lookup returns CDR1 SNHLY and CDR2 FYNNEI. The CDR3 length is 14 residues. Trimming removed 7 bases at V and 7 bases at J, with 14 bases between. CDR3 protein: CASTSGGWNSPLHF. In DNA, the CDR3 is TGTGCCAGCACTAGCGGGGGGTGGAATTCACCCCTCCACTTT.

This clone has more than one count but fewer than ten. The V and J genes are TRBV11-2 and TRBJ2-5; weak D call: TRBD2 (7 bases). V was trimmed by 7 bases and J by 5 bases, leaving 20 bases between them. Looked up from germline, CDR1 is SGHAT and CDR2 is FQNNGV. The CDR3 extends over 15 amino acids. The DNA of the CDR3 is TGTGCCAGCACCCCGGGGGCGGGAGTGGGGGAGACCCAGTACTTC. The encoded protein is CASTPGAGVGETQYF.

CDR3: CASSSAGESTQYF. In DNA form, the CDR3 reads TGTGCCAGCAGCTCGGCGGGGGAGTCTACGCAGTATTTT. The chain has TRBV7-8 and TRBJ2-3; 7 bases are a match to TRBD2. CDR3 length: 13 residues. The V gene end was trimmed by 4 bases and the J gene end by 8 bases; junction bases not matched to a gene: 6. Germline V lookup: CDR1 SGHVS, CDR2 FQNEAQ.

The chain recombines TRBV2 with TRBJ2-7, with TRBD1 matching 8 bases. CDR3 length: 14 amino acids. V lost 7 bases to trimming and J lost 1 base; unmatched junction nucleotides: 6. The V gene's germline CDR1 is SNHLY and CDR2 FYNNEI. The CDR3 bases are TGTGCCAGCAAGAGGGACAGGAGTTCCTACGAGCAGTACTTC. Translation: CASKRDRSSYEQYF.

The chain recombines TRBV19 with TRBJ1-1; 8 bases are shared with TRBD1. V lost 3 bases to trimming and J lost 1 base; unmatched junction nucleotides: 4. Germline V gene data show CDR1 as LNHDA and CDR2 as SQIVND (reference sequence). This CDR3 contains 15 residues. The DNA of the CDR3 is TGTGCCAGTAGTATCCAGGGGGCTAGGAACACTGAAGCTTTCTTT. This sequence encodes CASSIQGARNTEAFF. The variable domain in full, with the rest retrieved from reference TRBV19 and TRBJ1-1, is DGGITQSPKYLFRKEGQNVTLSCEQNLNHDAMYWYRQDPGQGLRLIYYSQIVNDFQKGDIAEGYSVSREKKESFPLTVTSAQKNPTAFYLCASSIQGARNTEAFFGQGTRLTVV.

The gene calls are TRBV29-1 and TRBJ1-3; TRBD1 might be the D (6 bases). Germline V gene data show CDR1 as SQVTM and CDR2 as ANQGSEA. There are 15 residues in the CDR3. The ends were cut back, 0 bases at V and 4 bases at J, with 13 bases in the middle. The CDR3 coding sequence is TGCAGCGTTGAAGATCAGAGGGGGAGGGGAAACACCATATATTTT. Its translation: CSVEDQRGRGNTIYF.

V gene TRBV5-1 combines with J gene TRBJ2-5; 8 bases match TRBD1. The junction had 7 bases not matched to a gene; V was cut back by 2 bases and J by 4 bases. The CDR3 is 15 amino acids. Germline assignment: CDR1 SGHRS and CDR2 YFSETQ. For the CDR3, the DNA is TGCGCCAGCAGCTTAGATCCCGGGACAGGAGAGACCCAGTACTTC. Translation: CASSLDPGTGETQYF.

Here the CDR3 DNA reads TGTGCCAGCAGCTCAGGGACAGGGTCCAATTCACCCCTCCACTTT. Encoded protein: CASSSGTGSNSPLHF. The chain uses TRBV5-4 and TRBJ1-6; 9 nucleotides agree with TRBD1. CDR1 is SGHNT, CDR2 YYREEE, per germline (reference sequence). V dropped 3 bases and J dropped 7; count of bases not matched to a gene: 5. This CDR3 spans 15 amino acids. The whole variable domain, filled in from reference TRBV5-4 and TRBJ1-6, reads ETGVTQSPTHLIKTRGQQVTLRCSSQSGHNTVSWYQQALGQGPQFIFQYYREEENGRGNFPPRFSGLQFPNYSSELNVNALELDDSALYLCASSSGTGSNSPLHFGNGTRLTVT.

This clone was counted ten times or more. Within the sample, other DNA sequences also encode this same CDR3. The CDR3 nucleotides read TGCGCCAGCAGCCAAGATAGGGGAGCCTTTTACGAGCAGTACTTC. This sequence encodes CASSQDRGAFYEQYF. The gene calls are TRBV4-3 and TRBJ2-7, with D possibly called TRBD1 or TRBD2 (5 bases each). V was clipped by 0 bases and J by 4 bases, with 13 bases between them. CDR1 and CDR2 from the germline V gene are LGHNA and YSLEER. The CDR3 length is 15 residues.

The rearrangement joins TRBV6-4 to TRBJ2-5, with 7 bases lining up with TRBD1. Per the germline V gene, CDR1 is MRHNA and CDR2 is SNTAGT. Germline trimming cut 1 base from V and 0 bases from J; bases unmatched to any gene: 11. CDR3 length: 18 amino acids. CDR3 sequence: CASSDCDYRGDYQETQYF. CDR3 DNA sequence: TGTGCCAGCAGTGACTGCGACTACAGGGGCGACTACCAAGAGACCCAGTACTTC.

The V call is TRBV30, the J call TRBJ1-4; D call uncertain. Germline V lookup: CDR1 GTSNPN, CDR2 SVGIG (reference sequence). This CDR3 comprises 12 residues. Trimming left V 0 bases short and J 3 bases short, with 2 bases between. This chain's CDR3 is CAWSVPNEKLFF. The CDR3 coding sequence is TGTGCCTGGAGTGTACCTAATGAAAAACTGTTTTTT.

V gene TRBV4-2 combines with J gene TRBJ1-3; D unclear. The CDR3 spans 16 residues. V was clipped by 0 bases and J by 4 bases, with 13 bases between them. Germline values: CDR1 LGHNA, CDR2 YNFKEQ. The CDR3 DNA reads TGTGCCAGCAGCCAAGATTGGCCAGGTGGGGGAAACACCATATATTTT. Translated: CASSQDWPGGGNTIYF.

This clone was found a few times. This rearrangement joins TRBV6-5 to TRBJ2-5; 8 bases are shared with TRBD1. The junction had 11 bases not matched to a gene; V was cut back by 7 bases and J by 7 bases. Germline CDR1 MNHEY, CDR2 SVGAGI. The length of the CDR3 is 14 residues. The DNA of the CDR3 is TGTGCCAGCATCCCTGACAGGGGCTCTGGGACCCAGTACTTC. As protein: CASIPDRGSGTQYF.

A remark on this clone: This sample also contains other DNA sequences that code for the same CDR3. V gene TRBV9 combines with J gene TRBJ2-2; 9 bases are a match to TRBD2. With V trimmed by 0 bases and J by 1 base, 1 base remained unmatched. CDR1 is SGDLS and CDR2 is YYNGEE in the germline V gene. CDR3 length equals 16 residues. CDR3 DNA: TGTGCCAGCAGCGTAGGACTAGCGGTGAACACCGGGGAGCTGTTTTTT. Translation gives CASSVGLAVNTGELFF.